This entry lists 27 T cell receptor beta chains sequenced from one sample in a study of beta chain features in type 1 diabetes. cDNA synthesis used the whole RNA isolate, giving expressed TCRB sequences. The assay was immunoSEQ multiplex PCR, and TCRdb's table has in-frame clones only and misses some. The sample consists of hundreds of thousands of clones, around 16% of them appearing once. Sequenced material: naive CD4+ T cells from blood. The origin of the receptors is a young man in good health.

The rearrangement links TRBV9 to TRBJ2-3, with D unresolved. Trimming stripped 0 bases from V and 1 base from J, with 12 bases between. This CDR3 comprises 16 residues. Germline V gives CDR1 SGDLS, CDR2 YYNGEE. The CDR3 sequence is CASSVGPSSGTDTQYF. CDR3 DNA sequence: TGTGCCAGCAGCGTAGGCCCATCGTCTGGCACAGATACGCAGTATTTT.

This clone was found a few times. The chain uses TRBV7-9 and TRBJ1-3, with 9 positions matching TRBD1. The length of the CDR3 is 14 residues. Germline V gene lookup returns CDR1 SEHNR and CDR2 FQNEAQ (reference sequence). V shed 5 bases and J 5 bases; nucleotides not matched to a gene: 4. CDR3 sequence (DNA): TGTGCCAGCAGCGGAGGGACAGGGAGAAACACCATATATTTT. Residues: CASSGGTGRNTIYF.

The table lists this clone with a few counts. The chain carries TRBV7-2 and TRBJ1-2; D remains unclear. The CDR3 has 14 amino acids. Germline CDR1 reads SGHTA; CDR2 reads FQGNSA. The ends were cut back, 1 base at V and 7 bases at J, with 13 bases in the middle. This chain's CDR3 is CASSLGGKETGYTF. The CDR3 coding sequence is TGTGCCAGCAGCTTAGGAGGGAAGGAAACTGGCTACACCTTC.

The genes are TRBV7-2 and TRBJ2-2; 12 nucleotides align to TRBD2. J was trimmed by 6 bases and V by 6 bases; bases with no gene match: 8. This CDR3 has 16 amino acids. Germline V gives CDR1 SGHTA, CDR2 FQGNSA. In DNA form, the CDR3 reads TGTGCCAGCAGAAACCGGGGACTAGCGGGTTCCGGGGAGCTGTTTTTT. Amino acids: CASRNRGLAGSGELFF.

This chain uses TRBV7-2 with TRBJ2-7; 9 bases align to TRBD1. Germline lookup yields CDR1 SGHTA and CDR2 FQGNSA. This CDR3 comprises 15 residues. The junction had 9 bases not matched to a gene; V was cut back by 8 bases and J by 1 base. The CDR3 nucleotides are TGTGCCAGCTCTCTCCCCGACAGGGGGTCCTACGAGCAGTACTTC. This gives the protein CASSLPDRGSYEQYF.

This clone was seen a few times. The V gene is TRBV5-4, the J gene TRBJ2-7, with TRBD1 matching 8 bases. The CDR3 spans 13 residues. Germline trimming cut 4 bases from V and 11 bases from J; bases unmatched to any gene: 11. Germline CDR1 is SGHNT and CDR2 is YYREEE (reference sequence). The CDR3 is CASSLETGDLEYF. Written as DNA, the CDR3 is TGTGCCAGCAGCCTCGAGACAGGGGATCTGGAGTACTTC.

The table lists this clone with a few counts. Other DNA sequences from this sample encode an identical CDR3 as well. The chain joins TRBV9 to TRBJ2-4; D not certain. The CDR3 spans 14 residues. Germline loops: CDR1 SGDLS, CDR2 YYNGEE. Deletions cut 2 bases from V and 0 bases from J, with 6 bases between. The CDR3: CASSVGLAKNIQYF. As DNA, the CDR3 is TGTGCCAGCAGCGTGGGGTTAGCCAAAAACATTCAGTACTTC.

The CDR3 sequence is CASSFAGRWPSDSPLGRAQYF. The CDR3 bases are TGTGCCAGCAGTTTTGCGGGCCGGTGGCCTTCCGACTCCCCGTTGGGACGGGCCCAGTACTTC. The J gene is TRBJ2-5, the V gene TRBV28; D might be TRBD1 or TRBD2, each matching 5 bases. Trimming pared 3 bases from V and 9 bases from J, leaving 38 bases between. The CDR3 extends over 21 amino acids. From germline, CDR1 is MDHEN and CDR2 SYDVKM.

The chain joins TRBV10-3 to TRBJ2-7, with 8 positions matching TRBD2. V lost 8 bases, J lost 1 base, and 10 bases stayed unmatched. This CDR3 has 15 residues. Germline CDR1 ENHRY, CDR2 SYGVKD. The CDR3 loop reads CAIGRDAGGSYEQYF. CDR3 in DNA: TGTGCCATCGGACGTGACGCGGGAGGTTCCTACGAGCAGTACTTC.

This clone was observed a handful of times. The chain joins TRBV6-6 to TRBJ2-7; maybe TRBD1 (5 bases). CDR1 is MNHNY and CDR2 is SVGAGI in the germline V gene (reference sequence). V lost 5 bases, J lost 0 bases, and 11 bases lay in between. The CDR3 has 14 residues. The DNA for the CDR3 is TGTGCCAGCAGTACCAGGGTTGACTCCTACGAGCAGTACTTC. Translation: CASSTRVDSYEQYF.

The chain employs TRBV30 and TRBJ1-4; perhaps TRBD1 as D (6 bases). This CDR3 has 12 residues. Germline assignment: CDR1 GTSNPN and CDR2 SVGIG (reference sequence). The V end lost 5 bases, the J end lost 7 bases, and 11 bases lay between the germline ends. CDR3 amino acids: CAWRTGSEKLFF. In DNA, the CDR3 is TGTGCCTGGCGTACAGGGAGTGAAAAACTGTTTTTT.

As to this clone: A junction end diverges from the germline sequence, so it may reflect a read error. This chain links TRBV14 with TRBJ2-7; weak D call: TRBD2 (5 bases). The germline gives CDR1 SGHDN, CDR2 FVKESK. The CDR3 is 13 residues long. CDR3 residues: CAGSYEGTYEQYF. CDR3 coding DNA: TGTGCCGGCAGCTACGAGGGAACCTACGAGCAGTACTTC.

V is TRBV29-1 and J is TRBJ1-1; D might be TRBD1 (5 bases). The CDR3 is made up of 13 amino acids. In germline, CDR1 is SQVTM, CDR2 ANQGSEA. V was cut by 5 bases and J by 5 bases, with 15 bases left in between. The CDR3 region is CSVRSGGWTEAFF. The CDR3 DNA reads TGCAGCGTTCGATCCGGGGGTTGGACTGAAGCTTTCTTT. The variable domain in full, completed from reference TRBV29-1 and TRBJ1-1, reads SAVISQKPSRDICQRGTSLTIQCQVDSQVTMMFWYRQQPGQSLTLIATANQGSEATYESGFVIDKFPISRPNLTFSTLTVSNMSPEDSSIYLCSVRSGGWTEAFFGQGTRLTVV.

This rearrangement joins TRBV23-1 to TRBJ2-7, with 10 bases fitting TRBD2. TRBV23-1 is identified as an open reading frame with a role that is uncertain. The CDR3 totals 16 residues. Trimming took 6 bases from V and 2 from J; bases not matched to a gene: 10. In DNA form, the CDR3 reads TGCGCCAGCAGCCCCCGTAGACTAGCGGGTACCTACGAGCAGTACTTC. Translation gives CASSPRRLAGTYEQYF.

The genes are TRBV19 and TRBJ1-2; 7 bases are shared with TRBD1. This CDR3 region has 14 residues. V was pared by 7 bases and J by 7 bases, with 12 bases of the junction left unmatched. CDR1 is LNHDA, CDR2 SQIVND, per germline (reference sequence). CDR3 DNA: TGTGCCAGTACCCCATCCTACAGGGGAGGTGGCTACACCTTC. This codes for CASTPSYRGGGYTF. Variable domain in full (rest from reference TRBV19 and TRBJ1-2): DGGITQSPKYLFRKEGQNVTLSCEQNLNHDAMYWYRQDPGQGLRLIYYSQIVNDFQKGDIAEGYSVSREKKESFPLTVTSAQKNPTAFYLCASTPSYRGGGYTFGSGTRLTVV.

The chain is built from TRBV10-3 and TRBJ2-2, with D unresolved. The CDR3 has 14 residues. Trimming removed 1 base at V and 1 base at J, with 4 bases between. CDR1 ENHRY and CDR2 SYGVKD come from the germline V gene. The CDR3 coding sequence is TGTGCCATCAGTGAGTACCAGAACACCGGGGAGCTGTTTTTT. It is translated as CAISEYQNTGELFF.

The chain is built from TRBV15 and TRBJ2-3; TRBD1 matches 9 bases. This CDR3 contains 15 residues. Unmatched junction bases numbered 8, after V lost 6 bases and J lost 4 bases. Germline V gene lookup returns CDR1 LNHNV and CDR2 YYDKDF (reference sequence). Written as DNA, the CDR3 is TGTGCCACCAGTGGGGACAGGGTAAAATCAGATACGCAGTATTTT. It is translated as CATSGDRVKSDTQYF.

On this clone: The sample holds other DNA sequences that translate to the same CDR3. This chain links TRBV28 with TRBJ2-1, with TRBD2 as a possible D gene (6 bases). The CDR3 runs 13 residues. CDR1 and CDR2 (germline): MDHEN, SYDVKM. With 6 bases removed from V and 3 bases from J, the gap between germline ends came to 9 bases. The CDR3 loop reads CASSPGGYNEQFF. DNA for the CDR3: TGTGCCAGCAGCCCCGGGGGCTACAATGAGCAGTTCTTC.

The V call is TRBV9, the J call TRBJ1-1, with no clear D. V lost 1 base to trimming and J lost 0 bases, with 7 bases between them. In germline, CDR1 is SGDLS, CDR2 YYNGEE. The CDR3 sequence is 14 residues long. The CDR3 nucleotides read TGTGCCAGCAGCGTATCTTCTCTGAACACTGAAGCTTTCTTT. Residues: CASSVSSLNTEAFF.

This clone was counted between two and nine times. The chain recombines TRBV29-1 with TRBJ2-5; D gene uncertain. This CDR3 contains 13 residues. The V gene's germline CDR1 is SQVTM and CDR2 ANQGSEA. V shed 2 bases and J shed 2 bases, with 9 bases lying between them. The CDR3 DNA reads as TGCAGCGTTGAAAGGAGTTGGCAAGAGACCCAGTACTTC. The encoded protein is CSVERSWQETQYF.

The chain joins TRBV29-1 to TRBJ1-3; D remains unclear. The CDR3 consists of 13 residues. The germline V gene has CDR1 SQVTM and CDR2 ANQGSEA. Trimming pared 5 bases from V and 0 bases from J, leaving 8 bases between. CDR3: CSVRGISGNTIYF. Written as DNA, the CDR3 is TGCAGCGTTCGGGGTATCTCTGGAAACACCATATATTTT.

This clone was counted between two and nine times. This chain connects TRBV7-2 to TRBJ2-7; D is uncertain. CDR1 and CDR2 from the germline V gene are SGHTA and FQGNSA. V lost 5 bases and J 6 bases, leaving 8 bases between the germline ends. The CDR3 extends over 11 amino acids. CDR3 region: CASSVKGEQYF. The DNA for the CDR3 is TGTGCCAGCAGCGTAAAAGGCGAGCAGTACTTC.

This sequence joins TRBV7-2 and TRBJ2-1; a weak D match, TRBD2 (7 bases). The CDR3 length is 16 residues. Trimming removed 4 bases at V and 4 bases at J, with 17 bases between. CDR1 SGHTA and CDR2 FQGNSA come from the germline V gene. The CDR3 here is CASSSQGGAGYNEQFF. The DNA of the CDR3 is TGTGCCAGCAGCTCACAAGGGGGGGCCGGGTACAATGAGCAGTTCTTC.

Note on this clone: Sequence at one end of the junction differs from germline and may be a read error. This rearrangement joins TRBV11-3 to TRBJ2-7, with 7 bases lining up with TRBD2. The CDR3 consists of 16 residues. Germline V gene data show CDR1 as SGHNT and CDR2 as YENEEA. The CDR3 DNA follows: TGTGCCAGCAGTCAGGGCGGCGGGAGCGCCTCCGACGAGCAGTACTTC. Translating it yields CASSQGGGSASDEQYF.

The J gene is TRBJ2-7, the V gene TRBV28; D is undetermined. The CDR3 has 13 amino acids. Germline V gene lookup returns CDR1 MDHEN and CDR2 SYDVKM. Deletions cut 6 bases from V and 1 base from J, with 10 bases between. The CDR3 loop reads CASRRTSSYEQYF. CDR3 DNA sequence: TGTGCCAGCAGGCGAACATCTTCCTACGAGCAGTACTTC. The whole variable domain, remainder taken from reference TRBV28 and TRBJ2-7, is DVKVTQSSRYLVKRTGEKVFLECVQDMDHENMFWYRQDPGLGLRLIYFSYDVKMKEKGDIPEGYSVSREKKERFSLILESASTNQTSMYLCASRRTSSYEQYFGPGTRLTVT.

The chain links TRBV9 to TRBJ1-1; D is undetermined. Germline V gene lookup returns CDR1 SGDLS and CDR2 YYNGEE. V was clipped by 0 bases and J by 3 bases, with 6 bases between them. The CDR3 length is 13 residues. Here the CDR3 reads CASSVDVYTEAFF. CDR3 sequence (DNA): TGTGCCAGCAGCGTAGATGTGTACACTGAAGCTTTCTTT.

V and J are TRBV5-6 and TRBJ1-5; 7 bases align to TRBD1. The CDR3 extends over 13 amino acids. The germline gives CDR1 SGHDT, CDR2 YYEEEE. V was clipped by 4 bases and J by 7 bases; unmatched bases: 5. The CDR3 DNA follows: TGTGCCAGCAGCCGCGAAGGGGGCCAGCCCCAGCATTTT. Its translation is CASSREGGQPQHF.